Each of the 25 T cell receptor beta chains below was sequenced from the same sample in a study of blood T cell repertoires in COVID-19. Assay: immunoSEQ multiplex PCR; the TCRdb copy retains only in-frame clones and omits some. Of approximately 190,000 clones listed, roughly four fifths were seen once; the top ten hold less than 6.5%. Sequencing was performed on peripheral blood. The receptors shown here come from a woman aged 65 to 85 with active or convalescent COVID-19.

The V gene is TRBV9, the J gene TRBJ2-3, with 8 bases identical to TRBD1. The germline V gene has CDR1 SGDLS and CDR2 YYNGEE. CDR3 size: 15 residues. V was pared by 0 bases and J by 3 bases, with 3 bases of the junction left unmatched. CDR3 sequence reads: CASSVAGTGTDTQYF. The CDR3 DNA sequence: TGTGCCAGCAGCGTAGCCGGGACAGGAACAGATACGCAGTATTTT. The whole variable domain, remainder taken from reference TRBV9 and TRBJ2-3, is DSGVTQTPKHLITATGQRVTLRCSPRSGDLSVYWYQQSLDQGLQFLIQYYNGEERAKGNILERFSAQQFPDLHSELNLSSLELGDSALYFCASSVAGTGTDTQYFGPGTRLTVL.

In its sample, this clone was seen a few times. The V call is TRBV13, the J call TRBJ2-2; TRBD2 matches at 9 bases. This CDR3 region has 15 residues. V shed 8 bases and J 6 bases; nucleotides not matched to a gene: 10. The germline V gene encodes CDR1 PRHDT and CDR2 FYEKMQ (reference sequence). In DNA form, the CDR3 reads TGTGCCAGCGATTATAGCGGGAGACACCCCGGGGAGCTGTTTTTT. This codes for CASDYSGRHPGELFF.

The rearrangement uses TRBV19 and TRBJ2-5; TRBD2 matches at 14 bases. The CDR3 is made up of 14 amino acids. The V gene end was trimmed by 6 bases and the J gene end by 5 bases; junction bases not matched to a gene: 2. Germline V gene data show CDR1 as LNHDA and CDR2 as SQIVND (reference sequence). As DNA, the CDR3 is TGTGCCAGTAGGGGACTAGCGGGAGCGGAGACCCAGTACTTC. Residues: CASRGLAGAETQYF.

The rearrangement links TRBV9 to TRBJ2-1; no firm D call. CDR3 length: 15 amino acids. Germline V gene sequence: CDR1 SGDLS, CDR2 YYNGEE. V was shortened by 0 bases and J by 0 bases, with 7 bases between the two germline ends. CDR3: CASSVVPSSYNEQFF. The CDR3 nucleotides are TGTGCCAGCAGCGTAGTCCCGTCCTCCTACAATGAGCAGTTCTTC.

This sequence joins TRBV28 and TRBJ2-1, with D hard to call. This CDR3 is 11 amino acids long. Germline CDR1 and CDR2: MDHEN and SYDVKM. V lost 1 base, J lost 9 bases, and 4 bases lay in between. In nucleotides, the CDR3 is TGTGCCAGCAGTTTATTCGGTGAGCAGTTCTTC. Its translation is CASSLFGEQFF.

The V and J genes are TRBV4-1 and TRBJ2-1, with 8 positions matching TRBD2. The V and J ends lost 0 bases and 0 bases, in that order; junction bases with no gene match: 10. The CDR3 loop spans 19 amino acids. The V gene's germline CDR1 is MGHRA and CDR2 YSYEKL. As DNA, the CDR3 is TGCGCCAGCAGCCAAGATCCGCTAGCGGGCCTCCGCTCCTACAATGAGCAGTTCTTC. Encoded protein: CASSQDPLAGLRSYNEQFF.

This clone was picked up a small number of times. The chain has TRBV4-1 and TRBJ2-1, with 8 nucleotides matching TRBD2. Germline CDR1 MGHRA, CDR2 YSYEKL. With 3 bases clipped from V and 7 bases from J, the junction kept 11 bases outside the gene matches. The CDR3 runs 16 residues. The CDR3 nucleotides are TGCGCCAGCAGCCAGCCTACTAGCGGAGCGGGAAATGAGCAGTTCTTC. This sequence encodes CASSQPTSGAGNEQFF.

The chain joins TRBV29-1 to TRBJ1-1; D is uncertain. This CDR3 has 13 residues. Trimming took off 3 bases at V and 1 base at J, with 9 bases between the two ends. Germline CDR1 and CDR2: SQVTM and ANQGSEA. Written as DNA, the CDR3 is TGCAGCGTTGACAGAGACTCGAACACTGAAGCTTTCTTT. This translates into CSVDRDSNTEAFF.

This rearrangement joins TRBV6-4 to TRBJ2-1; 8 bases are a match to TRBD2. This CDR3 is 15 amino acids long. Germline trimming cut 2 bases from V and 7 bases from J; bases unmatched to any gene: 7. Germline lookup yields CDR1 MRHNA and CDR2 SNTAGT. CDR3 in amino acids: CASSDAPGGRNEQFF. The CDR3 region has the DNA TGTGCCAGCAGTGACGCCCCGGGGGGGCGGAATGAGCAGTTCTTC.

This clone was picked up one time. The V and J genes are TRBV2 and TRBJ2-2, with D perhaps TRBD1 (6 bases). CDR1 and CDR2 (germline): SNHLY, FYNNEI. V dropped 4 bases and J dropped 3 bases, with 6 bases sitting between them. The CDR3 covers 13 residues. Here the CDR3 DNA reads TGTGCCAGCAGTGGACAGGACACCGGGGAGCTGTTTTTT. This gives the protein CASSGQDTGELFF.

V gene TRBV28 combines with J gene TRBJ1-2, with a possible D match to TRBD1 (6 bases). There are 14 residues in the CDR3. Germline V gives CDR1 MDHEN, CDR2 SYDVKM. V lost 6 bases, J lost 2 bases, and 13 bases lay in between. Written as DNA, the CDR3 is TGTGCCAGCAGATACAGGGTGAGGAACTATGGCTACACCTTC. Translated, it gives CASRYRVRNYGYTF.

The chain couples TRBV7-8 to TRBJ2-3; 9 bases agree with TRBD2. This CDR3 has 18 residues. Germline CDR1 is SGHVS and CDR2 is FQNEAQ. The V gene end was trimmed by 2 bases and the J gene end by 0 bases; junction bases not matched to a gene: 9. The CDR3 is CASSLSSPSGTSTDTQYF. CDR3 coding DNA: TGTGCCAGCAGCTTATCCTCCCCTAGCGGGACTAGCACAGATACGCAGTATTTT. Filled out from reference TRBV7-8 and TRBJ2-3, the complete variable domain reads GAGVSQSPRYKVAKRGQDVALRCDPISGHVSLFWYQQALGQGPEFLTYFQNEAQLDKSGLPSDRFFAERPEGSVSTLKIQRTQQEDSAVYLCASSLSSPSGTSTDTQYFGPGTRLTVL.

The V and J genes are TRBV27 and TRBJ1-6, with TRBD1 matching over 9 bases. Losses at the gene ends were 4 bases for V and 9 bases for J; bases not matched to a gene: 4. This CDR3 spans 14 amino acids. Looked up from germline, CDR1 is MNHEY and CDR2 is SMNVEV (reference sequence). CDR3 protein: CASSSDRGGSPLHF. Here the CDR3 DNA reads TGTGCCAGCAGTTCGGACAGGGGCGGTTCACCCCTCCACTTT.

The chain links TRBV13 to TRBJ2-3, with D uncertain. Germline assignment: CDR1 PRHDT and CDR2 FYEKMQ (reference sequence). The CDR3 length is 15 residues. The germline V and J ends were trimmed by 5 bases and 1 base, with 13 bases remaining between them. The DNA of the CDR3 is TGTGCCAGCAGCAGTACAGAATGGGGCACAGATACGCAGTATTTT. Translation: CASSSTEWGTDTQYF.

V and J are TRBV30 and TRBJ2-2; 13 positions agree with TRBD2. Germline V lookup: CDR1 GTSNPN, CDR2 SVGIG (reference sequence). The CDR3 spans 17 residues. V was pared by 4 bases and J by 4 bases, with 9 bases of the junction left unmatched. The CDR3 DNA sequence: TGTGCCTGGATGGGACTAGCGGGAATCTCGGGCACCGGGGAGCTGTTTTTT. Translated, it gives CAWMGLAGISGTGELFF.

The chain links TRBV6-1 to TRBJ2-2; 7 bases map to TRBD1. V lost 3 bases, J lost 8 bases, and 6 bases stayed unmatched. Germline V gene lookup returns CDR1 MNHNS and CDR2 SASEGT. The CDR3 runs 14 residues. This CDR3 is CASSDETGVGELFF. CDR3 bases: TGTGCCAGCAGTGATGAAACAGGGGTTGGGGAGCTGTTTTTT.

The V call is TRBV5-6, the J call TRBJ2-3; D might be TRBD2 (6 bases). Trimming pared 0 bases from V and 3 bases from J, leaving 8 bases between. The CDR3 sequence is 14 residues long. Germline V gene lookup returns CDR1 SGHDT and CDR2 YYEEEE. The CDR3 nucleotides are TGTGCCAGCAGCTTGGCGGGAGTGACAGATACGCAGTATTTT. Its protein is CASSLAGVTDTQYF.

V is TRBV3-1 (or the pseudogene TRBV3-2) and J is TRBJ1-2; 7 bases line up with TRBD1. V shed 0 bases and J 4 bases; nucleotides not matched to a gene: 5. This CDR3 is built from 15 residues. Germline V lookup: CDR1 LGHDT, CDR2 YNNKEL (reference sequence). Here the CDR3 reads CASSQDIGTVYGYTF. DNA for the CDR3: TGTGCCAGCAGCCAAGATATCGGGACAGTCTATGGCTACACCTTC.

The rearrangement uses TRBV6-5 and TRBJ1-1, with 8 bases lining up with TRBD1. The CDR3 loop spans 15 amino acids. CDR1 and CDR2 (germline): MNHEY, SVGAGI. Trimming cost V 5 bases and J 2 bases; bases outside gene matches: 7. CDR3 DNA: TGTGCCAGCAGTAACTGGGGGACAGGTAACACTGAAGCTTTCTTT. It codes for CASSNWGTGNTEAFF.

CDR3 DNA sequence: TGTGCCAGCAGTTCTAAACCGGGGTCTTGGCACACCGGGGAGCTGTTTTTT. Amino acids: CASSSKPGSWHTGELFF. The rearrangement joins TRBV11-2 to TRBJ2-2; possible D gene TRBD2, 5 bases. Germline CDR1 SGHAT, CDR2 FQNNGV. The CDR3 contains 17 residues. Trimming removed 6 bases from V and 3 bases from J, with 20 bases in between.

This clone occurred a few times. This chain joins TRBV2 and TRBJ2-7; D gene ambiguous. The CDR3 length is 12 residues. Germline lookup yields CDR1 SNHLY and CDR2 FYNNEI. Trimming took off 6 bases at V and 1 base at J, with 7 bases between the two ends. For the CDR3, the DNA is TGTGCCAGCAGCCCGCGGTCCTACGAGCAGTACTTC. This gives the protein CASSPRSYEQYF.

This sequence joins TRBV19 and TRBJ1-2; possible D gene TRBD1, 5 bases. Germline lookup yields CDR1 LNHDA and CDR2 SQIVND (reference sequence). The CDR3 totals 12 residues. Trimming shortened V by 7 bases and J by 7 bases, and 13 bases separated the two germline ends. In nucleotides, the CDR3 is TGTGCCAGTAACCTGGGGGGGATTGGCTACACCTTC. This gives the protein CASNLGGIGYTF.

V gene TRBV5-1 combines with J gene TRBJ1-4, with a possible D match to TRBD1 (6 bases). The CDR3 extends over 14 amino acids. CDR1 SGHRS and CDR2 YFSETQ come from the germline V gene. Trimming left V 3 bases short and J 6 bases short, with 12 bases between. This CDR3 reads CASSYQGNDEKLFF. The CDR3 DNA is TGCGCCAGCAGCTATCAGGGGAATGATGAAAAACTGTTTTTT. Drawing the rest from reference TRBV5-1 and TRBJ1-4, the complete variable domain is KAGVTQTPRYLIKTRGQQVTLSCSPISGHRSVSWYQQTPGQGLQFLFEYFSETQRNKGNFPGRFSGRQFSNSRSEMNVSTLELGDSALYLCASSYQGNDEKLFFGSGTQLSVL.

This clone was seen only a few times. This chain links TRBV7-9 with TRBJ1-3, with D maybe TRBD1 (6 bases). This CDR3 is 16 amino acids long. The V gene lost 5 bases and the J gene lost 0 bases, with 14 bases spanning the gap. Germline lookup yields CDR1 SEHNR and CDR2 FQNEAQ (reference sequence). This chain's CDR3 is CASSLTQGLSGNTIYF. CDR3 DNA: TGTGCCAGCAGCCTTACTCAGGGGCTCTCTGGAAACACCATATATTTT.

The chain combines TRBV4-2 with TRBJ2-7, with 9 nucleotides matching TRBD1. There are 15 residues in the CDR3. The V segment lost 3 bases and the J segment 2 bases; nucleotides outside the gene matches: 5. Germline V gives CDR1 LGHNA, CDR2 YNFKEQ. CDR3: CASSQEDRGTYEQYF. As DNA, the CDR3 is TGTGCCAGCAGCCAGGAGGACAGGGGAACCTACGAGCAGTACTTC.